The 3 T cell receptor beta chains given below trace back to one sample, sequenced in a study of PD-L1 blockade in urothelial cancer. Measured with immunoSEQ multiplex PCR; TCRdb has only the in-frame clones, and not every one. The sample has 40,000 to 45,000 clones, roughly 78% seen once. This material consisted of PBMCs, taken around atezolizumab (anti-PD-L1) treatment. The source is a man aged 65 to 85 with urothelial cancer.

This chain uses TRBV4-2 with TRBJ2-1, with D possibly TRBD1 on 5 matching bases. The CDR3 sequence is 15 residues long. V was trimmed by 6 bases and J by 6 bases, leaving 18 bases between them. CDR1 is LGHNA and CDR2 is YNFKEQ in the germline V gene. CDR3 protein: CASSPQVTDGNEQFF. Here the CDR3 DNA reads TGTGCCAGCAGTCCACAGGTCACCGATGGCAATGAGCAGTTCTTC.

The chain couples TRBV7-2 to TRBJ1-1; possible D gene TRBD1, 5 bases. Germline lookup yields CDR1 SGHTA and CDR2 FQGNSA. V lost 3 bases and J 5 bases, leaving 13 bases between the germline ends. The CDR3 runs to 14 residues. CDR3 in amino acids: CASSLVPGRTEAFF. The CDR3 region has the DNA TGTGCCAGCAGCTTGGTGCCAGGGAGGACTGAAGCTTTCTTT.

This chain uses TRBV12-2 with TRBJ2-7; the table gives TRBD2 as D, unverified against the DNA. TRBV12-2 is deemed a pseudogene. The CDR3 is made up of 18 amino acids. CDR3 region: CASRLTGAGGGLTHEQYF. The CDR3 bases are TGTGCAAGTCGCTTGACGGGAGCCGGCGGGGGGTTAACCCACGAGCAGTACTTC.